This TCR beta chain comes out of a study of beta chain features in type 1 diabetes. At the level of the study: Investigators examined approximately 110,000,000 sorted cells across all samples.

TCRB transcripts that were expressed got sequenced, as all of the isolated RNA had been reverse transcribed. Sequenced naive, central memory and regulatory T cell samples produced an average of roughly 3.5 million reads. Only in-frame clones appear in the TCRdb table, and some are missing; sequencing was by immunoSEQ multiplex PCR. The sample has under 300,000 clones, 27% seen once. Trimming took off 4 bases at V and 4 bases at J, with 16 bases between the two ends. The CDR3 spans 14 residues. Germline CDR1 reads GTSNPN; CDR2 reads SVGIG (reference sequence). Specimen: central memory CD4+ T cells from blood. The genes are TRBV30 and TRBJ1-2, with a weak D call TRBD1 (5 bases). The source is a man aged 30 to 45 in good health. The CDR3 loop reads CAWTPRGGAYGYTF. The DNA of the CDR3 is TGTGCCTGGACCCCACGGGGGGGTGCCTATGGCTACACCTTC.